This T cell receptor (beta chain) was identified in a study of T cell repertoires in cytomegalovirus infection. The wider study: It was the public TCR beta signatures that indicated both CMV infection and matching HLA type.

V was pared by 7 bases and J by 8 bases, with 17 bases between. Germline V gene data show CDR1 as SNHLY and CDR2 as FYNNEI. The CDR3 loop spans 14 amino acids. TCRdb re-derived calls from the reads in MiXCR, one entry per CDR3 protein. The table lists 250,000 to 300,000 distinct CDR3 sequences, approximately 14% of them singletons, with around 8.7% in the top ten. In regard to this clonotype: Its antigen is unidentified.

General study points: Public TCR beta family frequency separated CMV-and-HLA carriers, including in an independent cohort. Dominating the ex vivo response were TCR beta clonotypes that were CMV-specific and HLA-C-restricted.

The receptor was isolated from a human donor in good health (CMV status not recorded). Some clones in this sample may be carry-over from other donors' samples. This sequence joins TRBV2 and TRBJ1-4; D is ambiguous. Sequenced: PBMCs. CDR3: CASNTGTATEKLFF. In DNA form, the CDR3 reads TGTGCCAGCAACACGGGCACAGCGACCGAAAAACTGTTTTTT.